These T cell receptor beta chains were read from a single sample in a study of blood T cells in healthy people across ages. TCRdb itself ran the 5' RACE reads through MiXCR, one entry per CDR3 protein. This sample has 1.5 million to 2 million distinct CDR3 sequences, with about 31% found just once. The specimen was blood. The receptors were sampled from a woman aged 25 to 39 in good health. The CDR3 runs from the conserved cysteine through the conserved F or W. Each record gives: J gene, D gene, clone size, V gene, CDR3 DNA, CDR3 protein. The D gene is left open where the match is weak. Some rows have no size entry. The others give once, few or many, or a class for an expanded clone.

TRBJ2-3,TRBD2,few,TRBV3-1,TGTGCCAGCAGCCAAGAACTAGCGGGAATGGGAGATACGCAGTATTTT,CASSQELAGMGDTQYF
TRBJ2-3,TRBD2,few,TRBV12-3/TRBV12-4,TGTGCCAGCACCCCTAGCGGGAGTAGGGCAGATACGCAGTATTTT,CASTPSGSRADTQYF
TRBJ2-4,-,-,TRBV9,TGTGCCAGCAGCGCCGAAACCGAAGTTGGGTACTTC,CASSAETEVGYF
TRBJ2-5,-,-,TRBV20-1,TGCAGTGCTAGGAGACTCCGCCCCAGGGGTTCTCAAGAGGCCCAGTACTTC,CSARRLRPRGSQEAQYF
TRBJ2-7,TRBD2,-,TRBV20-1,TGCAGTGCTAGTATAGCGGGTCTCTTGACCGAGCAGTACTTC,CSASIAGLLTEQYF
TRBJ1-2,TRBD1,few,TRBV29-1,TGCAGCGCCATATCGACAGGGTCCTATGGCTACACCTTC,CSAISTGSYGYTF
TRBJ1-2,-,few,TRBV20-1,TGCAGTGCTAGTCCCATTTCTCAGGGGTTCGGCTACACCTTC,CSASPISQGFGYTF
TRBJ2-3,TRBD1,few,TRBV20-1,TGCAGTGCTATTGACAGGGTCCCCACAGATACGCAGTATTTT,CSAIDRVPTDTQYF
TRBJ2-6,-,-,TRBV6-2/TRBV6-3,TGTGCCAGCATCCCTGGAGGGGGAATGGGGGCCAACGTCCTGACTTTC,CASIPGGGMGANVLTF
TRBJ1-6,-,many,TRBV3-1,TGTGCCAGCAGCCTAGGACCCACAGGGCATAATTCACCCCTCCACTTT,CASSLGPTGHNSPLHF
TRBJ2-7,-,many,TRBV5-1,TGTGCCAGCAGCTTAGTCCCCGGCAGTTACGAGCAGTACTTC,CASSLVPGSYEQYF
TRBJ1-2,-,few,TRBV6-1,TGTGCCAGCAGTCGAAGCGGGGAGGGCTACACCTTC,CASSRSGEGYTF
TRBJ1-6,-,few,TRBV7-6,TGTGCCAGCAGCCTATCGACCGGGCGGAATAATTCACCCCTCCACTTT,CASSLSTGRNNSPLHF
TRBJ2-5,-,-,TRBV6-6,TGTGCCAGCAGAACCGGGACCTTCCGGGGGGAGACCCAGTACTTC,CASRTGTFRGETQYF
TRBJ2-4,TRBD1,few,TRBV6-6,TGTGCCAGCAGTTACCAGGACAGGGGAGGGTACATTCAGTACTTC,CASSYQDRGGYIQYF
TRBJ2-7,-,few,TRBV7-2,TGTGCCAGCAGCTTAGTTGAGGGGACGTACTACGAGCAGTACTTC,CASSLVEGTYYEQYF
TRBJ2-1,-,few,TRBV3-1,TGTGCCAGCAGCCAAGAACCGATCTCCTACAATGAGCAGTTCTTC,CASSQEPISYNEQFF
TRBJ1-2,TRBD1,-,TRBV6-6,TGTGCCAGCAGTTACCGGACAGGGGGCGATCATGGCTACACCTTC,CASSYRTGGDHGYTF
TRBJ1-1,TRBD1,-,TRBV12-3/TRBV12-4,TGTGCCAGCACCCCGGGACAGGGTAGCGGTGAAGCTTTCTTT,CASTPGQGSGEAFF
TRBJ1-1,-,-,TRBV2,TGTGCCAGCAGTAGGTCGGGCGGATCGAACACTGAAGCTTTCTTT,CASSRSGGSNTEAFF
TRBJ2-7,TRBD1,few,TRBV27,TGTGCCAGCAGTTGGGACAGGGGGCGCGAGCAGTACTTC,CASSWDRGREQYF
TRBJ2-5,-,few,TRBV11-2,TGTGCCAGTTCCCCCAACTTTGATCTACAAGAGACCCAGTACTTC,CASSPNFDLQETQYF
TRBJ2-7,-,few,TRBV10-2,TGCGCCAGTATGAGAGTCCAGGGCGCCTACGAGCAGTACTTC,CASMRVQGAYEQYF
TRBJ1-5,-,-,TRBV28,TGTGCCAGCAGCTTCCGGGCTTATAGCAATCAGCCCCAGCATTTT,CASSFRAYSNQPQHF
TRBJ2-5,-,many,TRBV7-9,TGTGCCAGCAGCCACCTCGGGGTAGCGGAGGGGGAGACCCAGTACTTC,CASSHLGVAEGETQYF
TRBJ2-7,-,-,TRBV18,TGTGCCAGCTCACCACAAACCGGTTATGATTCCTACGAGCAGTACTTC,CASSPQTGYDSYEQYF
TRBJ2-7,TRBD1,-,TRBV6-5,TGTGCCAGCAGCCGTACAGGGGCGAGAGAGCAGTACTTC,CASSRTGAREQYF
TRBJ2-7,-,-,TRBV20-1,TGCAGTGCTAAACGATCCTCCTACGAGCAGTACTTC,CSAKRSSYEQYF
TRBJ2-5,TRBD2,-,TRBV7-2,TGTGCCAGCAGCCCAGGAGGACTAGCGGGAGGACTTGCTAAGACCCAGTACTTC,CASSPGGLAGGLAKTQYF